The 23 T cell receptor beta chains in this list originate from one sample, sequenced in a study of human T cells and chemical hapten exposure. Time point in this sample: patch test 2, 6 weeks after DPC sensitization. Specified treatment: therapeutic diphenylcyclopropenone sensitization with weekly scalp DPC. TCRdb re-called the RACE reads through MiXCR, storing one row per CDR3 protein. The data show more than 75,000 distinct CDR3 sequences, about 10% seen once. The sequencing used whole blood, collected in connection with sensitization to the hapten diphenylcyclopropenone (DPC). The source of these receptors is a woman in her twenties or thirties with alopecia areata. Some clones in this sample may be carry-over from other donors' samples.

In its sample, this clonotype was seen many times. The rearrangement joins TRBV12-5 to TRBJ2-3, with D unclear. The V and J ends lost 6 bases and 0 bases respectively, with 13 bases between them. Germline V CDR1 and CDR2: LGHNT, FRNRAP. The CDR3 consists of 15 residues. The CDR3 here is CASGSEGSSTDTQYF. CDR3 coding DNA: TGTGCTAGTGGCTCCGAAGGTTCTAGCACAGATACGCAGTATTTT. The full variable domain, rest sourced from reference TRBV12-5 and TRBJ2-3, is DARVTQTPRHKVTEMGQEVTMRCQPILGHNTVFWYRQTMMQGLELLAYFRNRAPLDDSGMPKDRFSAEMPDATLATLKIQPSEPRDSAVYFCASGSEGSSTDTQYFGPGTRLTVL.

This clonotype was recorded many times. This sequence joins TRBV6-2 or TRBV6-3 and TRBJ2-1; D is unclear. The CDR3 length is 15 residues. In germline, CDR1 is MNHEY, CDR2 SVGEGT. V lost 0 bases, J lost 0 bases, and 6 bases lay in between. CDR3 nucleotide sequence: TGTGCCAGCAGTTACTCTGGCGGCTCCTACAATGAGCAGTTCTTC. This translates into CASSYSGGSYNEQFF.

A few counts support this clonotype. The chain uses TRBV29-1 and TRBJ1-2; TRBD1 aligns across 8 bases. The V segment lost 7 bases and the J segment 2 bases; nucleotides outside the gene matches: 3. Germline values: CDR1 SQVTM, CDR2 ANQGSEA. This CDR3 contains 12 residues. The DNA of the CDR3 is TGCAGCGCAGGGGGCGAGAACTATGGCTACACCTTC. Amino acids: CSAGGENYGYTF.

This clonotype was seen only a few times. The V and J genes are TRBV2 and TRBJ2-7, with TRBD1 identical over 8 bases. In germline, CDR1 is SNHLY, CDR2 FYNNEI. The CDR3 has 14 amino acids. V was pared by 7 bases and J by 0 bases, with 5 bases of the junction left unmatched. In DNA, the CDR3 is TGTGCCAGCACCCGGGACAGGAGCTCCTACGAGCAGTACTTC. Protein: CASTRDRSSYEQYF.

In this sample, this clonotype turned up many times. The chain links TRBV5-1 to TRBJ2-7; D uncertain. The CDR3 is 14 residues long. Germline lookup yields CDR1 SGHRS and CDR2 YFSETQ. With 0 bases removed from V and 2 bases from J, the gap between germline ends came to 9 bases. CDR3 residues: CASSLGASTYEQYF. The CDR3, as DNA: TGCGCCAGCAGCTTGGGGGCGTCTACCTACGAGCAGTACTTC.

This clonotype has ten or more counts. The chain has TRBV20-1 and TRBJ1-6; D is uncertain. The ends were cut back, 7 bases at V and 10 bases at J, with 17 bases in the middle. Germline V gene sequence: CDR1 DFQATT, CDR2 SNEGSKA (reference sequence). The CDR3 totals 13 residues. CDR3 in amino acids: CSVPLSPLSPLHF. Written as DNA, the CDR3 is TGCAGTGTTCCCCTTAGCCCTCTGTCACCCCTCCACTTT.

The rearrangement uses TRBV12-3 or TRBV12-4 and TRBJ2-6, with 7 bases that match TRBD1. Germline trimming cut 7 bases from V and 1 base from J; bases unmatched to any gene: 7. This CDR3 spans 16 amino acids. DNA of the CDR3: TGTGCCAGCAACCGACAGGGAGCTTCTGGGGCCAACGTCCTGACTTTC. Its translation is CASNRQGASGANVLTF.

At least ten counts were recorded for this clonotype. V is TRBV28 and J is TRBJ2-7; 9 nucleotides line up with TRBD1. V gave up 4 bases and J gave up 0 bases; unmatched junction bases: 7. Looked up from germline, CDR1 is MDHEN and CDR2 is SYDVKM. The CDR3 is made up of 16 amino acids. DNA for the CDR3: TGTGCCAGCAGTTCATTGGGACAGGGCAACTCCTACGAGCAGTACTTC. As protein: CASSSLGQGNSYEQYF.

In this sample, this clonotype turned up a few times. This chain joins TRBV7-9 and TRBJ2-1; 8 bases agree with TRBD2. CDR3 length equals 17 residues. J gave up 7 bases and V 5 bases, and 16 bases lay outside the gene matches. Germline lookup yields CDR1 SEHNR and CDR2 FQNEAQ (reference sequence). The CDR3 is CASSNGNSGTIRNEQFF. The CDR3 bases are TGTGCCAGCAGCAACGGAAATAGCGGGACCATTAGGAATGAGCAGTTCTTC.

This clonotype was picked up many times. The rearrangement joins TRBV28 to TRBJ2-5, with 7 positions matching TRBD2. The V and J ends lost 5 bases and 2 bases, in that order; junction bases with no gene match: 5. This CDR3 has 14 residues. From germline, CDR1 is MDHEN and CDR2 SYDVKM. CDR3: CASSNRGVQETQYF. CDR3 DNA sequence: TGTGCCAGCAGTAATCGGGGGGTACAAGAGACCCAGTACTTC.

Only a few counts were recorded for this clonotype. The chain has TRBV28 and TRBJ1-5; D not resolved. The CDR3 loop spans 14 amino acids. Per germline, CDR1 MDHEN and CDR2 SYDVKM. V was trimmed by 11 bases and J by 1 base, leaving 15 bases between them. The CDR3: CAYGGQSSNQPQHF. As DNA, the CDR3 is TGTGCCTACGGCGGGCAGTCGAGCAATCAGCCCCAGCATTTT.

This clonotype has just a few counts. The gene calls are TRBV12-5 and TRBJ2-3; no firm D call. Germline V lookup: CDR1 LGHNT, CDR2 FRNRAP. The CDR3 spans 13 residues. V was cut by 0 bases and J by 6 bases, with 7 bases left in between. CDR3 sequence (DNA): TGTGCTAGTGGTTTGGTAAACATGGATACGCAGTATTTT. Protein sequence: CASGLVNMDTQYF.

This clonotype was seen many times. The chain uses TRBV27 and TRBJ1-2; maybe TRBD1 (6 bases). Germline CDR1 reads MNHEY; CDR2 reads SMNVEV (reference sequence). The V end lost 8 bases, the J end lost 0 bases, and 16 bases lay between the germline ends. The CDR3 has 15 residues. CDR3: CASAPDRIANYGYTF. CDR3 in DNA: TGTGCCAGCGCCCCCGACAGGATAGCTAACTATGGCTACACCTTC.

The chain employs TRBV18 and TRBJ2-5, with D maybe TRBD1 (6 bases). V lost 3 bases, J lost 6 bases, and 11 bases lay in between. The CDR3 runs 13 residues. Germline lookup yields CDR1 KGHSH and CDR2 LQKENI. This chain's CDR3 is CASSPGTIQTQYF. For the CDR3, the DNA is TGTGCCAGCTCACCGGGGACAATCCAGACCCAGTACTTC.

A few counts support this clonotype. For the CDR3, the DNA is TGCAGTGCCGGGGCAGGGGGCGAGGATTCACCCCTCCACTTT. This encodes CSAGAGGEDSPLHF. The chain joins TRBV20-1 to TRBJ1-6; TRBD1 matches at 8 bases. CDR3 length: 14 amino acids. V lost 6 bases and J lost 8; bases outside the gene matches: 9. Per germline, CDR1 DFQATT and CDR2 SNEGSKA (reference sequence).

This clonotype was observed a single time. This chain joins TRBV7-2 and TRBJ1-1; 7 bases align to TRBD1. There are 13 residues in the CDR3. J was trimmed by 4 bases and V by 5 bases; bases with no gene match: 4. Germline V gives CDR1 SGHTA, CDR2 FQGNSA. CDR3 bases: TGTGCCAGCAGCCCGGACAGGCTCACTGAAGCTTTCTTT. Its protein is CASSPDRLTEAFF.

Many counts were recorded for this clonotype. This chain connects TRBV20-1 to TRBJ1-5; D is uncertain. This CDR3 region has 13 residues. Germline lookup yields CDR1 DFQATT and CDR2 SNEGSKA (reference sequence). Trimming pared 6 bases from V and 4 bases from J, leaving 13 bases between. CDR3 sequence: CSAHAGPNQPQHF. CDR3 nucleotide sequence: TGCAGTGCCCACGCAGGACCTAATCAGCCCCAGCATTTT.

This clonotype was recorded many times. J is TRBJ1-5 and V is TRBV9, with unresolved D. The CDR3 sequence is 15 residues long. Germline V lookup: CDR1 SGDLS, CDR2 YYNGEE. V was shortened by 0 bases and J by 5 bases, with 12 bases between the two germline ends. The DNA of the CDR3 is TGTGCCAGCAGCGTAGACCCGGGGTCCGATCAGCCCCAGCATTTT. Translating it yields CASSVDPGSDQPQHF.

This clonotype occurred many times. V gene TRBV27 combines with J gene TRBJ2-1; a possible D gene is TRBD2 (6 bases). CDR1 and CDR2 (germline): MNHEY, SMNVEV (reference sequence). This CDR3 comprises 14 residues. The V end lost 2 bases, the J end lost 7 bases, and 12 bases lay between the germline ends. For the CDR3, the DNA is TGTGCCAGCAGTTTAAATTGGGACTTAAATGAGCAGTTCTTC. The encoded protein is CASSLNWDLNEQFF.

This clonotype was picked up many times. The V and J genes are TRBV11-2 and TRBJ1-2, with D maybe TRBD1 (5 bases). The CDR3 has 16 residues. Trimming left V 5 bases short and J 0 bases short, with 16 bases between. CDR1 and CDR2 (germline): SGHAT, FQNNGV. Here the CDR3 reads CASSGMQGYANYGYTF. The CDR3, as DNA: TGTGCCAGCAGCGGAATGCAGGGCTACGCTAACTATGGCTACACCTTC.

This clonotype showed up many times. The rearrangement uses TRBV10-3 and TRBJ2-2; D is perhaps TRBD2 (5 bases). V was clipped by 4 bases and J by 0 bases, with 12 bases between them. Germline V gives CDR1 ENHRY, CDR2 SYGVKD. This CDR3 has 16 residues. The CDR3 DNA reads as TGTGCCATCAGTGGTAGAGGGCAGACGAACACCGGGGAGCTGTTTTTT. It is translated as CAISGRGQTNTGELFF.

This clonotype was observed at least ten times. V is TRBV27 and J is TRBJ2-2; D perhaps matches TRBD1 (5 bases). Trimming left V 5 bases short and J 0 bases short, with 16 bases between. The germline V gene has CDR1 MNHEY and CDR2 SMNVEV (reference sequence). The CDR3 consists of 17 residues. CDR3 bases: TGTGCCAGCAGTCCTATCGCGACAGTAACGAACACCGGGGAGCTGTTTTTT. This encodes CASSPIATVTNTGELFF.

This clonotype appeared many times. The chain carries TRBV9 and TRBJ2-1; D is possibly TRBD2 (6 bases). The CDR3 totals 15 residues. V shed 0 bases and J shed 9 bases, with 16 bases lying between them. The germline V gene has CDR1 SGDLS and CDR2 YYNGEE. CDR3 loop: CASSVAEGRLREQFF. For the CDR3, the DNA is TGTGCCAGCAGCGTAGCGGAGGGCCGCCTCCGTGAGCAGTTCTTC.